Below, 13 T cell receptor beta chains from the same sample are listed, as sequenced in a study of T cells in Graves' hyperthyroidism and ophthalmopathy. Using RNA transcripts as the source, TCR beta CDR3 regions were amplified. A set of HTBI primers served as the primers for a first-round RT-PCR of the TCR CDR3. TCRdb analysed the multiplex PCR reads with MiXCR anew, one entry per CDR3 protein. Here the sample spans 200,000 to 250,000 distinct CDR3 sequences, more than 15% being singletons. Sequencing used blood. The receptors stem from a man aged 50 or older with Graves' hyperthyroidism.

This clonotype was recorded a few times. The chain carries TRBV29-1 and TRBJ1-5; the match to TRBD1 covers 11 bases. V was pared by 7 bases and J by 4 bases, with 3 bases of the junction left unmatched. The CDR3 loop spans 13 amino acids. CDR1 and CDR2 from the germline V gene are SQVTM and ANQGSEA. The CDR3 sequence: CSAGQGGNQPQHF. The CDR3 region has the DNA TGCAGCGCGGGACAGGGGGGGAATCAGCCCCAGCATTTT.

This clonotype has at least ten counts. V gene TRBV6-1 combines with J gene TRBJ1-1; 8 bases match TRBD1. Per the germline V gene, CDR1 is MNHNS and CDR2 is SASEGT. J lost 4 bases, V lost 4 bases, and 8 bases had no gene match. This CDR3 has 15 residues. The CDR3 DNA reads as TGTGCCAGCAGTGGCCGAACAGGGGGAGTCACTGAAGCTTTCTTT. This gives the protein CASSGRTGGVTEAFF.

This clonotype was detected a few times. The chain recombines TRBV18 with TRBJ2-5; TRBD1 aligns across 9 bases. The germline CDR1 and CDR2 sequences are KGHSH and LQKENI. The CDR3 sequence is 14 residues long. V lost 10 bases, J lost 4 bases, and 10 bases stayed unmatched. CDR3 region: CATKQGAFGETQYF. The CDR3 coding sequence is TGTGCCACCAAACAGGGGGCGTTTGGAGAGACCCAGTACTTC.

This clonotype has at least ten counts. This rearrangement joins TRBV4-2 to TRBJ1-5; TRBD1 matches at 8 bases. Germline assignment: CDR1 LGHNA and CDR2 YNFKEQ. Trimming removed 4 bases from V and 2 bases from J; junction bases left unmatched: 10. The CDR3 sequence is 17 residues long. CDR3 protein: CASSPRTGFEGNQPQHF. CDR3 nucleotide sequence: TGTGCCAGCAGCCCCCGGACAGGGTTTGAGGGCAATCAGCCCCAGCATTTT.

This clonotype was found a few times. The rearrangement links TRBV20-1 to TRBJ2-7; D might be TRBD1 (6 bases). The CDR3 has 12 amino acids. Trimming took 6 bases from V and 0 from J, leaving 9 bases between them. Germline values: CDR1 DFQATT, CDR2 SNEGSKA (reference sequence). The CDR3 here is CSAGDISYEQYF. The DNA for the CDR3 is TGCAGTGCGGGGGACATCTCCTACGAGCAGTACTTC.

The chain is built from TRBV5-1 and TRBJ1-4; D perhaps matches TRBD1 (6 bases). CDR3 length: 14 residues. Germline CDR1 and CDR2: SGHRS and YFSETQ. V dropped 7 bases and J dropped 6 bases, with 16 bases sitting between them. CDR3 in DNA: TGCGCCAGCCGGGACACCAGCGGTGATGAAAAACTGTTTTTT. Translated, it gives CASRDTSGDEKLFF.

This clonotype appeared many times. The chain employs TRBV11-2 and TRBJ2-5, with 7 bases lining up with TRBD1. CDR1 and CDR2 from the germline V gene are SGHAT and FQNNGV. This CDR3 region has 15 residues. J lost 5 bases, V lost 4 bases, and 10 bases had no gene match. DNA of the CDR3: TGTGCCAGCAGCTCGACAACAGGGGTTATGGAGACCCAGTACTTC. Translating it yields CASSSTTGVMETQYF. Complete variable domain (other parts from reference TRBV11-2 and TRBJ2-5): EAGVAQSPRYKIIEKRQSVAFWCNPISGHATLYWYQQILGQGPKLLIQFQNNGVVDDSQLPKDRFSAERLKGVDSTLKIQPAKLEDSAVYLCASSSTTGVMETQYFGPGTRLLVL.

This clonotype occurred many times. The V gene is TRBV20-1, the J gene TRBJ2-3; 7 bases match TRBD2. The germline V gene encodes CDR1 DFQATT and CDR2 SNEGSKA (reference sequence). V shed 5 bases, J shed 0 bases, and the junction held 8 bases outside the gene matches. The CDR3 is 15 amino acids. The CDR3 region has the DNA TGCAGTGCTGTTGATCAGCGGGAAAGCACAGATACGCAGTATTTT. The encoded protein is CSAVDQRESTDTQYF.

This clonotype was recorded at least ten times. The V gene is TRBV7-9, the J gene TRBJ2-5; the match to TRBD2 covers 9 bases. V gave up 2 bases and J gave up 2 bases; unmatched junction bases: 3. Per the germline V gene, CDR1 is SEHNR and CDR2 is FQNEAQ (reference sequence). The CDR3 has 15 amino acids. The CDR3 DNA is TGTGCCAGCAGCTTACTAGCGGGGCAACAAGAGACCCAGTACTTC. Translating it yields CASSLLAGQQETQYF. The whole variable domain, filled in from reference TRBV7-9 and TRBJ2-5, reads DTGVSQNPRHKITKRGQNVTFRCDPISEHNRLYWYRQTLGQGPEFLTYFQNEAQLEKSRLLSDRFSAERPKGSFSTLEIQRTEQGDSAMYLCASSLLAGQQETQYFGPGTRLLVL.

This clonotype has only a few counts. The CDR3 bases are TGTGCCAGCTCACGGGGGGCTCAGCCCCAGCATTTT. Encoded protein: CASSRGAQPQHF. This chain uses TRBV18 with TRBJ1-5; D is perhaps TRBD1 (6 bases). V was trimmed by 4 bases and J by 6 bases, leaving 7 bases between them. The germline V gene encodes CDR1 KGHSH and CDR2 LQKENI. CDR3 length: 12 amino acids.

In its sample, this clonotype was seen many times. In DNA form, the CDR3 reads TGTGCCAGCAGTCCACAACGGGAGACCCAGTACTTC. This sequence encodes CASSPQRETQYF. The rearrangement uses TRBV28 and TRBJ2-5; D is uncertain. CDR3 length equals 12 residues. V was clipped by 5 bases and J by 5 bases, with 9 bases between them. The germline gives CDR1 MDHEN, CDR2 SYDVKM. The whole variable domain, filled in from reference TRBV28 and TRBJ2-5, reads DVKVTQSSRYLVKRTGEKVFLECVQDMDHENMFWYRQDPGLGLRLIYFSYDVKMKEKGDIPEGYSVSREKKERFSLILESASTNQTSMYLCASSPQRETQYFGPGTRLLVL.

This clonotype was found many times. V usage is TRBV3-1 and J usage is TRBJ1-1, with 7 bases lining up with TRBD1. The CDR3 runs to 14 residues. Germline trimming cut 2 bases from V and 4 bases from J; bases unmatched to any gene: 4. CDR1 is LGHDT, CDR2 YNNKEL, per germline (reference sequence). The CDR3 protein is CASSQREGATEAFF. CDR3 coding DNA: TGTGCCAGCAGCCAAAGGGAGGGGGCCACTGAAGCTTTCTTT.

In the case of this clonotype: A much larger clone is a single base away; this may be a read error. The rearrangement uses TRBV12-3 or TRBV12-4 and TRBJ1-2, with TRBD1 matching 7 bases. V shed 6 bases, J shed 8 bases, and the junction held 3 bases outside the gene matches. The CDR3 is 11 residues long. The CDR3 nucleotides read TGTGCCAGCAGGAAAGGGGGCGGCTACACCTTC. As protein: CASRKGGGYTF.